These 2 T cell receptor beta chains share one sample of origin, sequenced in a study of shared clonotypes between healthy human individuals. Produced via immunoSEQ multiplex PCR; TCRdb's table is partial and in-frame only. The sample has over a million clones; about 80% are singletons. Sequences were obtained from memory CD4+ T cells from PBMCs. Subset described: CD45RA-negative fraction. The receptors were sampled from a man aged 18 to 29 in good health. Some clones in this sample may be carry-over from other donors' samples.

The V call is TRBV25-1, the J call TRBJ2-5; 8 nucleotides match TRBD2. The CDR3 has 16 amino acids. CDR1 MGHDK and CDR2 SYGVNS come from the germline V gene. V lost 4 bases to trimming and J lost 1 base; unmatched junction nucleotides: 8. DNA for the CDR3: TGTGCCAGCAGTGGCCCCCCACTAGCGGTCCAAGAGACCCAGTACTTC. This gives the protein CASSGPPLAVQETQYF.

This clone was seen only a few times. Other nucleotide sequences in the sample specify the same CDR3. The V and J genes are TRBV18 and TRBJ1-1, with D perhaps matching TRBD1 (6 bases). The length of the CDR3 is 13 residues. In germline, CDR1 is KGHSH, CDR2 LQKENI. V was clipped by 6 bases and J by 1 base, with 9 bases between them. The CDR3 loop is CASSADRNTEAFF. CDR3 DNA: TGTGCCAGCTCCGCGGACAGGAACACTGAAGCTTTCTTT.